The 5 T cell receptor delta chains reported below all come from one sample, sequenced in a study of gamma-delta T cells after stem cell transplantation. TCRdb re-called clones from the RT-PCR reads via CATT. The table records 3,000 or so delta-chain clones, about 30% of them present only once. Sequencing used gamma-delta T cells. Receptors originate from a human donor. It is not recorded whose cells these are; they may come from a transplant donor.

The sample holds a few counts of this clone. A much larger clonotype is one base distant, so this may be a read error. The V call is TRDV2, the J call TRDJ1; 7 bases match TRDD3. The CDR3 loop spans 14 amino acids. Per the germline V gene, CDR1 is GEAIGNYY and CDR2 is EKD. The CDR3 DNA reads as TGTGCCTGTGGCACCGTACTGGGGCCCGATAAACTCATCTTT. Translating it yields CACGTVLGPDKLIF.

This clone was found a few times. TCRdb assigns this DNA the protein of a much larger clone, which departs from its translation at residue 9; this likely reflects a read error, and the protein shown comes from translating the DNA. The V and J genes are TRDV1 and TRDJ1, with 10 bases matching TRDD3. The CDR3 is 22 residues long. The trim removed 2 bases at V and 5 bases at J, leaving 26 bases unmatched. Germline V CDR1 and CDR2: TSWWSYY, QGS. In nucleotides, the CDR3 is TGTGCTCTTGGGGAAAGTCCTTCCCTCCGTCGGTGGGGGATACCCCGCGGGGATAAACTCATCTTT. Encoded protein: CALGESPSLRRWGIPRGDKLIF.

For this clone: The protein in TCRdb stems from a much larger clone and differs at residue 9 from this DNA's translation, likely a read error; here the protein is translated from the DNA. V usage is TRDV2 and J usage is TRDJ1; D is ambiguous. V lost 4 bases, J lost 0 bases, and 23 bases lay in between. The CDR3 runs to 18 residues. Germline V lookup: CDR1 GEAIGNYY, CDR2 EKD. CDR3 protein: CACEELGAVVLYTDKLIF. For the CDR3, the DNA is TGTGCCTGTGAGGAGTTAGGTGCTGTGGTACTGTACACCGATAAACTCATCTTT.

The rearrangement joins TRDV2 to TRDJ1; 7 bases are shared with TRDD3. V was pared by 4 bases and J by 0 bases, with 16 bases of the junction left unmatched. This CDR3 region has 18 residues. Germline V lookup: CDR1 GEAIGNYY, CDR2 EKD. CDR3 in DNA: TGTGCCTGTGAGCCCCTTATTGTACTGGGGATGTACACCGATAAACTCATCTTT. Its protein is CACEPLIVLGMYTDKLIF.

In the case of this clone: A much larger clone lies a single base off, so this may be a read error. The gene calls are TRDV2 and TRDJ3; TRDD3 aligns across 9 bases. Germline lookup yields CDR1 GEAIGNYY and CDR2 EKD. The CDR3 sequence is 20 residues long. Trimming removed 0 bases from V and 0 bases from J; junction bases left unmatched: 8. The CDR3 region is CACDTWGIDAGSWDTRQMFF. In DNA form, the CDR3 reads TGTGCCTGTGACACCTGGGGGATAGACGCCGGCTCCTGGGACACCCGACAGATGTTTTTC.